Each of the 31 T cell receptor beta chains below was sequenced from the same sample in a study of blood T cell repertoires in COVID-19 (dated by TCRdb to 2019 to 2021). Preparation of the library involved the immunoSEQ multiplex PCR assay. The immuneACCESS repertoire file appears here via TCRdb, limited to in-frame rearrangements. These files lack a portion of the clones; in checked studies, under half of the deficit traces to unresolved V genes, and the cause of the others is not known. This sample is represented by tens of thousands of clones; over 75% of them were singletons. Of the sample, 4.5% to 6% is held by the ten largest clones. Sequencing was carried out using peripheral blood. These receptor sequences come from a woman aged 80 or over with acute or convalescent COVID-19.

The DNA for the CDR3 is TGTGCCAGCAGCCCTAGGGGCATCGGGGGGGCTGGGGCCAACGTCCTGACTTTC. It codes for CASSPRGIGGAGANVLTF. The chain has TRBV9 and TRBJ2-6, with 8 bases lining up with TRBD2. This CDR3 contains 18 residues. The germline CDR1 and CDR2 sequences are SGDLS and YYNGEE. J was trimmed by 2 bases and V by 4 bases; bases with no gene match: 11.

The chain's CDR3 is CAWSEGYGYTF. For the CDR3, the DNA is TGTGCCTGGAGTGAGGGGTATGGCTACACCTTC. V is TRBV30 and J is TRBJ1-2, with D possibly TRBD1 on 5 matching bases. The CDR3 spans 11 residues. Deletions cut 1 base from V and 5 bases from J, with 5 bases between. CDR1 is GTSNPN and CDR2 is SVGIG in the germline V gene (reference sequence).

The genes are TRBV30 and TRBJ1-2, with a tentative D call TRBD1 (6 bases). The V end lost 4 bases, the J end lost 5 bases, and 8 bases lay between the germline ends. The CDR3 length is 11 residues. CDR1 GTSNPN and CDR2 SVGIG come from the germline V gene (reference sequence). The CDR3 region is CAWTGEYGYTF. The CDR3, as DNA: TGTGCCTGGACAGGGGAATATGGCTACACCTTC.

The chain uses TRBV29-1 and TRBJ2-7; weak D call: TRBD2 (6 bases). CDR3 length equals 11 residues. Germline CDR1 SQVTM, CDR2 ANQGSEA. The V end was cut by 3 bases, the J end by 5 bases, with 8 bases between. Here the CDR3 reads CSVEWGDEQYF. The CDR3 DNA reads TGCAGCGTTGAGTGGGGGGACGAGCAGTACTTC.

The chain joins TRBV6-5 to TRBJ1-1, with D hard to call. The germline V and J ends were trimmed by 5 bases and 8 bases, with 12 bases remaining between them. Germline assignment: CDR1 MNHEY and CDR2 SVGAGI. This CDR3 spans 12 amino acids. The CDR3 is CASSIPGSEAFF. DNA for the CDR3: TGTGCCAGCAGTATCCCGGGGAGCGAAGCTTTCTTT.

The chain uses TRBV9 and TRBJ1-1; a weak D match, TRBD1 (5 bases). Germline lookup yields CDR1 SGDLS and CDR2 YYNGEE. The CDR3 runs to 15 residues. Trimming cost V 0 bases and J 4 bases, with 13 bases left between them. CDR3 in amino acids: CASSVEAGFVTEAFF. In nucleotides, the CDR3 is TGTGCCAGCAGCGTAGAGGCAGGGTTCGTCACTGAAGCTTTCTTT.

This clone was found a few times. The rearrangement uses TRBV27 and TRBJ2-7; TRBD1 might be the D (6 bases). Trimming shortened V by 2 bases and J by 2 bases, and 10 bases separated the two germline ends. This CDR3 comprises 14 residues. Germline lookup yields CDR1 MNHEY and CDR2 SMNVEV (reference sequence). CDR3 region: CASSLLAGAYEQYF. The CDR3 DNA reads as TGTGCCAGCAGTTTACTGGCAGGGGCCTACGAGCAGTACTTC.

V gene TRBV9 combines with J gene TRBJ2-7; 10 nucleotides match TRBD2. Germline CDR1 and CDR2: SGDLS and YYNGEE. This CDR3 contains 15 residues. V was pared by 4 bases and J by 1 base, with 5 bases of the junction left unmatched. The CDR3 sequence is CASSPSGGPSYEQYF. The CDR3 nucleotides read TGTGCCAGCAGCCCTAGCGGGGGTCCTTCCTACGAGCAGTACTTC.

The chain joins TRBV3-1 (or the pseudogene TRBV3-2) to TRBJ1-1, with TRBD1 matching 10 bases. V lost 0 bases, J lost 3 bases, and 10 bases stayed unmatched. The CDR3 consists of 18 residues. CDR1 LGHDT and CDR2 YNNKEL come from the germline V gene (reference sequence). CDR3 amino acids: CASSQDRSGGTGDTEAFF. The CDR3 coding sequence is TGTGCCAGCAGCCAAGATCGTTCCGGGGGGACAGGGGACACTGAAGCTTTCTTT.

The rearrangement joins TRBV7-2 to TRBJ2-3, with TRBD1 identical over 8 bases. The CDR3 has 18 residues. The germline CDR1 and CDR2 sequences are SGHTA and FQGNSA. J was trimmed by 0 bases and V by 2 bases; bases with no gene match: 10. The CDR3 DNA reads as TGTGCCAGCAGCTTAAAGATAGGGCAGGGGGCCAGCACAGATACGCAGTATTTT. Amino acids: CASSLKIGQGASTDTQYF.

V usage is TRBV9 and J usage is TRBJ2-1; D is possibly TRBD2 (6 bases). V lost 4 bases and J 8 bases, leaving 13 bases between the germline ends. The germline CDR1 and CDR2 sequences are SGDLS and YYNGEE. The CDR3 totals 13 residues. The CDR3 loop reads CASSPGTRDEQFF. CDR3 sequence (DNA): TGTGCCAGCAGCCCAGGGACTCGCGATGAGCAGTTCTTC.

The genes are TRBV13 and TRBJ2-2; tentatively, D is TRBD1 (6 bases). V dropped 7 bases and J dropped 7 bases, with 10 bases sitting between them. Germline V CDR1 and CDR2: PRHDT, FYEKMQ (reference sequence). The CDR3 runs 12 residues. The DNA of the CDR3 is TGTGCCAGCACCTGGGGGCGCGGGGAGCTGTTTTTT. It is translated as CASTWGRGELFF.

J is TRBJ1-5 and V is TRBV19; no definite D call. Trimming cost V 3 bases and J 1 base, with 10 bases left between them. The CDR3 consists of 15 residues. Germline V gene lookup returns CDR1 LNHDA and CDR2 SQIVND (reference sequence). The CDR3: CASSIMGGSNQPQHF. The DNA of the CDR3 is TGTGCCAGTAGTATCATGGGCGGGAGCAATCAGCCCCAGCATTTT.

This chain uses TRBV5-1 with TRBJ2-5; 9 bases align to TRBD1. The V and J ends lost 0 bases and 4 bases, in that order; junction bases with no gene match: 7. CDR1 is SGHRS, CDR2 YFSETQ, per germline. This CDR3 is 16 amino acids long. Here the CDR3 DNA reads TGCGCCAGCAGCTTGGTCTCCACAGGGGGCCTAGAGACCCAGTACTTC. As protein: CASSLVSTGGLETQYF.

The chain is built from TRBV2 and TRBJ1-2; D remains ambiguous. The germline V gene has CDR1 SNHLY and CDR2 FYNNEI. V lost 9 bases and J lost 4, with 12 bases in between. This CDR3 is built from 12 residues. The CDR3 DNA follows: TGTGCCAGTTCCGAAACTGGCTATGGCTACACCTTC. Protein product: CASSETGYGYTF.

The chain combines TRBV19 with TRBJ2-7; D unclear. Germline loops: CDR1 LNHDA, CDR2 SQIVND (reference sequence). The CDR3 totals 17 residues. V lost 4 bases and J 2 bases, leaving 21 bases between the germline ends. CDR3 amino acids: CASSKGPPLAVAYEQYF. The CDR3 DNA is TGTGCCAGTAGTAAAGGCCCACCATTGGCGGTGGCCTACGAGCAGTACTTC.

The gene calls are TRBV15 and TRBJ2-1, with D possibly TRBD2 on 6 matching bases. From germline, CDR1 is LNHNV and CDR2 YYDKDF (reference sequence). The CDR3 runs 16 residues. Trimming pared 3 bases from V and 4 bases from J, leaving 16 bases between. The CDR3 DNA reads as TGTGCCACCAGCAGGCCCCCCGGGACTCCTTACAATGAGCAGTTCTTC. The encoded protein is CATSRPPGTPYNEQFF.

The CDR3 loop is CASSQHRGTGNTEAFF. The CDR3 DNA follows: TGTGCCAGCAGCCAACATCGGGGGACAGGGAACACTGAAGCTTTCTTT. V is TRBV3-1 (or the pseudogene TRBV3-2) and J is TRBJ1-1, with 8 bases matching TRBD1. Trimming at V came to 2 bases and at J to 1 base, leaving 6 bases not matched to a gene. The CDR3 consists of 16 residues. CDR1 and CDR2 (germline): LGHDT, YNNKEL (reference sequence).

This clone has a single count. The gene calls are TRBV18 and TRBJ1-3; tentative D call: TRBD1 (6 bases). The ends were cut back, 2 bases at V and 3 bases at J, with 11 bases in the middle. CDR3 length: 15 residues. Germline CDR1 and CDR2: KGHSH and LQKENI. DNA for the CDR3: TGTGCCAGCTCACCAAAGGGGGAAGGTGGAAACACCATATATTTT. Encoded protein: CASSPKGEGGNTIYF.

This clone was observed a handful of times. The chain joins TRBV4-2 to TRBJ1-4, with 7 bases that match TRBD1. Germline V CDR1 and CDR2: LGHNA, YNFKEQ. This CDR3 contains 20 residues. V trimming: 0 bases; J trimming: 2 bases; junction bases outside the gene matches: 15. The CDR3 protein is CASSQDSRLDPGGTNEKLFF. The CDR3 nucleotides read TGTGCCAGCAGCCAAGATTCGCGCCTCGATCCAGGGGGGACTAATGAAAAACTGTTTTTT.

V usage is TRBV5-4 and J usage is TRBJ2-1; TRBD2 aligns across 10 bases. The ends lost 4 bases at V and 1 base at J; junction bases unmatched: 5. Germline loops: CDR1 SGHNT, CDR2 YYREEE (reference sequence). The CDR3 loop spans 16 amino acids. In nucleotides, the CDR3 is TGTGCCAGCAGCCCCCCTAGCGGGAGATCCTACAATGAGCAGTTCTTC. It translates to CASSPPSGRSYNEQFF.

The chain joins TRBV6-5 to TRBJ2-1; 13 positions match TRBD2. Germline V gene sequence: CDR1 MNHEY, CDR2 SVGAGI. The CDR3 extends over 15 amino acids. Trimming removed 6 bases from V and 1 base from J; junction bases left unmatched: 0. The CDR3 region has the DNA TGTGCCAGCAGGGGACTAGCGGGGTCCTACAATGAGCAGTTCTTC. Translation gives CASRGLAGSYNEQFF.

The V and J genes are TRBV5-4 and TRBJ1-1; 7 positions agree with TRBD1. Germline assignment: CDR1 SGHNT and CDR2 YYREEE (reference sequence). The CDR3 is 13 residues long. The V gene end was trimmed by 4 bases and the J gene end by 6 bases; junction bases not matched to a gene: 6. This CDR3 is CASSLDRVSEAFF. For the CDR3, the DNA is TGTGCCAGCAGCCTAGACAGGGTCTCTGAAGCTTTCTTT.

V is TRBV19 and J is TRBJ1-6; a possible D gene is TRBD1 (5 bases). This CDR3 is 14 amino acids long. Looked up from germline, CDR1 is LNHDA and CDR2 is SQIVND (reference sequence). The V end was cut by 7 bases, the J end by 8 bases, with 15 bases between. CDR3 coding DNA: TGTGCCAGTACCCCGCGAGGCAGGGATTCACCCCTCCACTTT. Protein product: CASTPRGRDSPLHF.

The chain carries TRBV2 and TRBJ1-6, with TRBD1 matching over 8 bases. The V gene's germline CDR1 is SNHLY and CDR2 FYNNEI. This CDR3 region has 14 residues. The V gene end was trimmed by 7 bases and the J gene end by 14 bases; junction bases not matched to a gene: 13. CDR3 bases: TGTGCCAGCACCCGGGAGACAGGGGCCACTGCCCTCCACTTT. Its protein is CASTRETGATALHF. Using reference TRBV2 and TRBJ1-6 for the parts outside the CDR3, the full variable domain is EPEVTQTPSHQVTQMGQEVILRCVPISNHLYFYWYRQILGQKVEFLVSFYNNEISEKSEIFDDQFSVERPDGSNFTLKIRSTKLEDSAMYFCASTRETGATALHFGNGTRLTVT.

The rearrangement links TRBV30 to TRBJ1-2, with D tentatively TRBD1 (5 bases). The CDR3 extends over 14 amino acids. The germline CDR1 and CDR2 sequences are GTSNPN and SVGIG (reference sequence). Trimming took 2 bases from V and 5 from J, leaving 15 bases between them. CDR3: CAWSPGGFPYGYTF. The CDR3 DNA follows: TGTGCCTGGAGTCCGGGGGGGTTTCCTTATGGCTACACCTTC.

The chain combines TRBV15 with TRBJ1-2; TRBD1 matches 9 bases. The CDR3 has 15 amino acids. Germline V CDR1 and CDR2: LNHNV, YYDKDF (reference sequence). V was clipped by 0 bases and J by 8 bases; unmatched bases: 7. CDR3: CATSRDTGQGRGYTF. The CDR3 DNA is TGTGCCACCAGCAGAGATACAGGACAGGGGCGAGGCTACACCTTC. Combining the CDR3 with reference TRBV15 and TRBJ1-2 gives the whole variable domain DAMVIQNPRYQVTQFGKPVTLSCSQTLNHNVMYWYQQKSSQAPKLLFHYYDKDFNNEADTPDNFQSRRPNTSFCFLDIRSPGLGDTAMYLCATSRDTGQGRGYTFGSGTRLTVV.

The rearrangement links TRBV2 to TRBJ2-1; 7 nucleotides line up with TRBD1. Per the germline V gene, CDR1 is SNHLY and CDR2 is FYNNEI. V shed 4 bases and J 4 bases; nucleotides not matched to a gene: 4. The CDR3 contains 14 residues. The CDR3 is CASSGPGGYNEQFF. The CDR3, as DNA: TGTGCCAGCAGTGGGCCAGGGGGTTACAATGAGCAGTTCTTC.

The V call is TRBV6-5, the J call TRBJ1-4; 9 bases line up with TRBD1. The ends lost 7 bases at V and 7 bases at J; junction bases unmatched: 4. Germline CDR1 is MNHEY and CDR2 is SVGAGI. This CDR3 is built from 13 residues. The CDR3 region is CASNDRGGEKLFF. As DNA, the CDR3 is TGTGCCAGCAACGACAGGGGGGGTGAAAAACTGTTTTTT.

In DNA form, the CDR3 reads TGTGCCAGCAGTTTCCTCCTAGGGGATCGGGAGCAGTACTTC. It translates to CASSFLLGDREQYF. The chain is built from TRBV27 and TRBJ2-7, with D possibly matching TRBD1 (5 bases). Germline V gene sequence: CDR1 MNHEY, CDR2 SMNVEV (reference sequence). CDR3 length equals 14 residues. V was pared by 3 bases and J by 7 bases, with 16 bases between.

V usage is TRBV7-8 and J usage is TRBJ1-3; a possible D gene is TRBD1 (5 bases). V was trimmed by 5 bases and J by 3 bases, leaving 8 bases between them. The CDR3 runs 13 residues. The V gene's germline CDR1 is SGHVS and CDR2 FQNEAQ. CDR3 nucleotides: TGTGCCAGCAGCCAGACAGTTGGAAACACCATATATTTT. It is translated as CASSQTVGNTIYF.